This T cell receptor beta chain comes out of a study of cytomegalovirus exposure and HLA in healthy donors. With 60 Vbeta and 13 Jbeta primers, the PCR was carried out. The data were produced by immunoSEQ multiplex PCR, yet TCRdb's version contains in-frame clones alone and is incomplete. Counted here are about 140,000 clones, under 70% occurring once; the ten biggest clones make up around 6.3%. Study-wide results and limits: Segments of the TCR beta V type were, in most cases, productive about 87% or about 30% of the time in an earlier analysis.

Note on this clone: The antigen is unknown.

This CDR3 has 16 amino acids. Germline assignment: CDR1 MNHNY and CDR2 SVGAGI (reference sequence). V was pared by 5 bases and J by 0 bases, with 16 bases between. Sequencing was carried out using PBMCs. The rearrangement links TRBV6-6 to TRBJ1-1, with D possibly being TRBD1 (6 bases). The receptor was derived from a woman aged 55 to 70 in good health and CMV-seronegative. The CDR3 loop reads CASSLGQPTMNTEAFF. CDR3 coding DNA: TGTGCCAGCAGTCTCGGACAGCCGACAATGAACACTGAAGCTTTCTTT.